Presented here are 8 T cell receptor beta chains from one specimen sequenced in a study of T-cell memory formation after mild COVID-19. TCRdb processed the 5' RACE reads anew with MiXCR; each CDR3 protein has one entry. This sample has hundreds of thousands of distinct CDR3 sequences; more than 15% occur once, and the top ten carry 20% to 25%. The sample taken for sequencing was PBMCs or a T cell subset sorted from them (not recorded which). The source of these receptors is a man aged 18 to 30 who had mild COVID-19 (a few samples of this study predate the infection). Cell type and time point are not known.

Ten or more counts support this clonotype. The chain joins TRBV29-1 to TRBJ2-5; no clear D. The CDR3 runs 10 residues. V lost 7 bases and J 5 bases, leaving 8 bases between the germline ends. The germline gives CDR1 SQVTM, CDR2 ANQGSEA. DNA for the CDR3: TGCAGCGGGGGTACGGAGACCCAGTACTTC. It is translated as CSGGTETQYF.

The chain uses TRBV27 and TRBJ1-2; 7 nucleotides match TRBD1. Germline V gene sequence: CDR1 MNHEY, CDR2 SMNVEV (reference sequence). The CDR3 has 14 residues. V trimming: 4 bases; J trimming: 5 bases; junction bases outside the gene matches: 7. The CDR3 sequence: CASSSADRVYGYTF. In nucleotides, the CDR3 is TGTGCCAGCAGTTCCGCCGACAGGGTATATGGCTACACCTTC.

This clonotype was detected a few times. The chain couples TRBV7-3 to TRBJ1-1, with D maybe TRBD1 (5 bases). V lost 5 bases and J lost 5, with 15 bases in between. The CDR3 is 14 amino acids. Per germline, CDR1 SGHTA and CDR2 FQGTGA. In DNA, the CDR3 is TGTGCCAGCAGCACCCGGGGACGGAGGACTGAAGCTTTCTTT. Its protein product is CASSTRGRRTEAFF.

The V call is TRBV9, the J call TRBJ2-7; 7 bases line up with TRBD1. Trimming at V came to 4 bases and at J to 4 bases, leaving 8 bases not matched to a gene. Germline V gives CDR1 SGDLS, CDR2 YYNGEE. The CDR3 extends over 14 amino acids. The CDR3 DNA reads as TGTGCCAGCAGCCCCAGGGACAGCAGTTACGAGCAGTACGTC. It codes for CASSPRDSSYEQYV.

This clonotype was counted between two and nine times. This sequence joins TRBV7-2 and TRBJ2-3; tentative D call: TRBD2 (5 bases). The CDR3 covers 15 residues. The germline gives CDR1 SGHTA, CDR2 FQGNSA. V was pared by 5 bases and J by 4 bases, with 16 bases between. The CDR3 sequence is CASSVRGSRADTQYF. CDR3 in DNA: TGTGCCAGCAGCGTTAGAGGGTCCCGCGCAGATACGCAGTATTTT.

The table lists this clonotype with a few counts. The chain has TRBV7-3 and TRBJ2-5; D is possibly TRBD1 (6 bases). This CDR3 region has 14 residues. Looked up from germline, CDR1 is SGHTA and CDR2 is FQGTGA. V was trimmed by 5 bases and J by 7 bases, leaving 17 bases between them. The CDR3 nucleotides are TGTGCCAGCAGCCCCGGCTCAGGGGAAGGGACCCAGTACTTC. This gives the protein CASSPGSGEGTQYF. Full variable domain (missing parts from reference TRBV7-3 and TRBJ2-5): GAGVSQTPSNKVTEKGKYVELRCDPISGHTALYWYRQSLGQGPEFLIYFQGTGAADDSGLPNDRFFAVRPEGSVSTLKIQRTERGDSAVYLCASSPGSGEGTQYFGPGTRLLVL.

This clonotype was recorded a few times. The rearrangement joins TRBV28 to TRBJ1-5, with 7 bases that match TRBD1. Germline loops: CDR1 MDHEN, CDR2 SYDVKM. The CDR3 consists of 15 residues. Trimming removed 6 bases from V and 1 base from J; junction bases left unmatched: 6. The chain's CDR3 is CASSRDSDSNQPQHF. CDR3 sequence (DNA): TGTGCCAGCAGCAGGGACAGCGACAGCAATCAGCCCCAGCATTTT.

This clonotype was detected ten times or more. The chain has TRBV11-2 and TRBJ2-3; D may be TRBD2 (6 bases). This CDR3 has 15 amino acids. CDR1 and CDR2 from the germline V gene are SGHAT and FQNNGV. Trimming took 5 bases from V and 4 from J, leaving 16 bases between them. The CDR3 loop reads CASSPRGRSPDTQYF. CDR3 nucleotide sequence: TGTGCCAGCAGCCCCCGGGGGAGGAGCCCAGATACGCAGTATTTT.